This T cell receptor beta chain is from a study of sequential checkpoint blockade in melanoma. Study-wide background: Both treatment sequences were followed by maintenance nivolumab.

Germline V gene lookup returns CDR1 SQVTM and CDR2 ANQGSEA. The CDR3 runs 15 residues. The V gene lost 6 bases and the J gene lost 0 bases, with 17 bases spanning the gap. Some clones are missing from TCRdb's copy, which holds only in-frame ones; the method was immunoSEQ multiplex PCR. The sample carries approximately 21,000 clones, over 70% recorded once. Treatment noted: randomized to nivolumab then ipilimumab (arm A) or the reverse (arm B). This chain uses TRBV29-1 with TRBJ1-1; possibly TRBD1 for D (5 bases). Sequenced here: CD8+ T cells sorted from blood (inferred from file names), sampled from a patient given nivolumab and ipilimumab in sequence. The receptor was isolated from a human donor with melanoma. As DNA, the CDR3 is TGCAGCGTGGCCATGCCGCTGACAGTGAACACTGAAGCTTTCTTT. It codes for CSVAMPLTVNTEAFF.